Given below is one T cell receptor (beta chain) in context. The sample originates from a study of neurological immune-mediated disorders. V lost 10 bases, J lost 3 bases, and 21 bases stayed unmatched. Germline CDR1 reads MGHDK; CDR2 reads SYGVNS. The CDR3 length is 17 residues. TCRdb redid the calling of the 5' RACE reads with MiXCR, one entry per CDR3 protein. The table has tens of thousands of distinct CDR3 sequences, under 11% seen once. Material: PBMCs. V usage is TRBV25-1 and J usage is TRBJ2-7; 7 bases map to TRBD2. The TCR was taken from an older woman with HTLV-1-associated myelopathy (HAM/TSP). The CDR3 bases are TGTGCCAATAGTGAATCCGGCACAAATACGGGGGGCTACGAGCAGTACTTC. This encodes CANSESGTNTGGYEQYF.